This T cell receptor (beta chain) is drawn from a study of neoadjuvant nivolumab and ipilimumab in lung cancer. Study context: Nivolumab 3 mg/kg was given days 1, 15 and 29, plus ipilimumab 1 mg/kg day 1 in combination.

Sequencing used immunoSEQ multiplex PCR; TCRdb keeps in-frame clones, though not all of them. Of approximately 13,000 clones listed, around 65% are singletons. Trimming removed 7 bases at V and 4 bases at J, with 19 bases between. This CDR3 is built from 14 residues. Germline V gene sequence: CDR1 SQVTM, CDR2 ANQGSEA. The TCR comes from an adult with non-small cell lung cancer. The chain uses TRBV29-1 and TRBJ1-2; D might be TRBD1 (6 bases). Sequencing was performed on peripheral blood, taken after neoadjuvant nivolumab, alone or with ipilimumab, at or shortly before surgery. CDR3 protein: CSAVPQGSAYGYTF. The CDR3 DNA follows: TGCAGCGCCGTTCCACAGGGCTCGGCCTATGGCTACACCTTC.